The clone carrying this T cell receptor (beta chain) turned up a few times. Its cognate antigen is unknown. The data belong to a study of identical twins. Template switching created a universal primer site, and the cDNA included unique molecular identifiers. TCRdb analysed the 5' RACE reads with MiXCR anew, one entry per CDR3 protein. The table has 690,000 or so distinct CDR3 sequences, 8.6% seen once; the top ten hold 0.98%. Healthy Caucasian donors formed the entire cohort. Regarding the study as a whole: The conclusions drew on cross-sectional statistical analysis instead of tracking the same donors.

CDR1 is SQVTM, CDR2 ANQGSEA, per germline. V dropped 5 bases and J dropped 2 bases, with 10 bases sitting between them. The CDR3 has 13 amino acids. These data were likewise used in another study, on yellow fever vaccine responses in identical twins.

This sequence originates from a woman in her late teens or twenties in good health. Sequenced material: PBMCs. The chain joins TRBV29-1 to TRBJ1-5; D unclear. CDR3: CSVQIVGNQPQHF. CDR3 DNA: TGCAGCGTTCAGATTGTGGGCAATCAGCCCCAGCATTTT. Based on the CDR3 plus reference TRBV29-1 and TRBJ1-5, the full variable domain is SAVISQKPSRDICQRGTSLTIQCQVDSQVTMMFWYRQQPGQSLTLIATANQGSEATYESGFVIDKFPISRPNLTFSTLTVSNMSPEDSSIYLCSVQIVGNQPQHFGDGTRLSIL.